This T cell receptor beta chain came from a study of T cell responses to AZD1222 COVID-19 vaccine. Germline CDR1 and CDR2: LNHDA and SQIVND (reference sequence). The CDR3 totals 13 residues. Trimming cost V 3 bases and J 3 bases, with 7 bases left between them. Generated by immunoSEQ multiplex PCR, the TCRdb table keeps only in-frame clones and is missing some. The table lists roughly 13,000 clones, about 80% of them singletons. The rearrangement links TRBV19 to TRBJ2-3; D perhaps matches TRBD1 (6 bases). Sequencing was performed on peripheral blood, taken 28 days after the second AZD1222 dose. This TCR was sampled from an adult who received the AZD1222 COVID-19 vaccine. The CDR3 here is CASSMQGTDTQYF. For the CDR3, the DNA is TGTGCCAGTAGTATGCAGGGGACAGATACGCAGTATTTT.